This is a list of T cell receptor beta chains from one sample in a study of OX40 agonist ivuxolimab in advanced cancers. Method: immunoSEQ multiplex PCR; TCRdb's copy keeps in-frame clones and lacks some. The sample has 99,000 or so clones, about four fifths seen once. Sequencing used CD4+ or CD8+ T cells sorted from blood, obtained in a trial of the OX40 agonist ivuxolimab. All receptors come from an adult with an advanced solid tumor such as melanoma, head and neck, liver or kidney cancer. CDR3s include the opening cysteine and the closing phenylalanine or tryptophan. Fields, in order: D gene, V gene, J gene, clone size, CDR3 DNA, CDR3 protein. A D gene is named only where the DNA matches it firmly. Clone size is stated in some rows and not others, as once, few, many or a class when expanded.

D gene: -; V gene: TRBV15; J gene: TRBJ2-7; clone size: -; CDR3 DNA: TGTGCCACCAGCAGAGTAGTAACCCAATACGAGCAGTACTTC; CDR3 protein: CATSRVVTQYEQYF
D gene: -; V gene: TRBV6-6; J gene: TRBJ1-2; clone size: once; CDR3 DNA: TGTGCCAGCAGTTACGGCTCAGGGGCCCTCTATGGCTACACCTTC; CDR3 protein: CASSYGSGALYGYTF
D gene: -; V gene: TRBV10-3; J gene: TRBJ1-5; clone size: -; CDR3 DNA: TGTGCCATCAGTGAGGGTGCTCAGCCCCAGCATTTT; CDR3 protein: CAISEGAQPQHF
D gene: -; V gene: TRBV21-1; J gene: TRBJ2-6; clone size: -; CDR3 DNA: TGTGCCAGCAGCAAACTCAGGACCGCTAGCTCTGGGGCCAACGTCCTGACTTTC; CDR3 protein: CASSKLRTASSGANVLTF
D gene: -; V gene: TRBV11-2; J gene: TRBJ2-7; clone size: -; CDR3 DNA: TGTGCCAGCAGCCCGGACAGAGCCTACGAGCAGTACTTC; CDR3 protein: CASSPDRAYEQYF
D gene: TRBD1; V gene: TRBV27; J gene: TRBJ1-2; clone size: once; CDR3 DNA: TGTGCCAGCAGGCCCACCTCCGGGACAGGGTTTGGCTACACCTTC; CDR3 protein: CASRPTSGTGFGYTF
D gene: TRBD2; V gene: TRBV10-3; J gene: TRBJ2-3; clone size: few; CDR3 DNA: TGTGCCATCAGGGAGGGACTAGCGGTTAGCACAGATACGCAGTATTTT; CDR3 protein: CAIREGLAVSTDTQYF
D gene: -; V gene: TRBV18; J gene: TRBJ1-2; clone size: -; CDR3 DNA: TGTGCCAGCTCACCACGGTTCGGCGGGGACTATGGCTACACCTTC; CDR3 protein: CASSPRFGGDYGYTF
D gene: -; V gene: TRBV14; J gene: TRBJ1-1; clone size: -; CDR3 DNA: TGTGCCAGCAGCCAAATCGGGACCAAAGCTTTCTTT; CDR3 protein: CASSQIGTKAFF
D gene: TRBD1; V gene: TRBV7-9; J gene: TRBJ1-5; clone size: few; CDR3 DNA: TGTGCCAGCAGCCTAGCCACAGGGGGAGGCAATCAGCCCCAGCATTTT; CDR3 protein: CASSLATGGGNQPQHF
D gene: -; V gene: TRBV7-9; J gene: TRBJ1-1; clone size: -; CDR3 DNA: TGTGCCAGCAGCCCCCCCCCGAACACTGAAGCTTTCTTT; CDR3 protein: CASSPPPNTEAFF
D gene: -; V gene: TRBV6-5; J gene: TRBJ2-3; clone size: -; CDR3 DNA: TGTGCCAGCAGTGAACGTGGGAGCACAGATACGCAGTATTTT; CDR3 protein: CASSERGSTDTQYF
D gene: TRBD2; V gene: TRBV5-1; J gene: TRBJ2-4; clone size: once; CDR3 DNA: TGCGCCAGCAGCCCCGGACTAGCGGGAGGGCCAGCCAAAAACATTCAGTACTTC; CDR3 protein: CASSPGLAGGPAKNIQYF
D gene: TRBD1; V gene: TRBV7-2; J gene: TRBJ2-5; clone size: -; CDR3 DNA: TGTGCCAGCAGCCGTCCGCCCGGGACAGGAGGAGAGACCCAGTACTTC; CDR3 protein: CASSRPPGTGGETQYF